A selection of T cell receptor beta chains follows, all from one sample in a study of control samples from healthy donors and cancer patients. The protocol was immunoSEQ multiplex PCR, while the TCRdb copy is restricted to in-frame clones and leaves out a portion. The sample consists of around 19,000 clones, around 84% of them appearing once. Material for sequencing was PBMCs. These receptors were obtained from a woman in her 70s with lung cancer. Each CDR3 is given with its conserved first and last residue. D genes are given only for firm matches. Clone size appears in some rows only: once, few, many, or a class for an expanded clone.

CDR3 length	V gene	D gene	J gene	clone size	CDR3 DNA	CDR3 protein
20	TRBV15	TRBD2	TRBJ2-1	.	TGTGCCACCAGCAGAGGACACGGACTAGCGGGAGGATCTTCCTACAATGAGCAGTTCTTC	CATSRGHGLAGGSSYNEQFF
16	TRBV27	.	TRBJ2-1	large	TGTGCCAGCAGTTTCAGTAACGGTGCGACCTACAATGAGCAGTTCTTC	CASSFSNGATYNEQFF
14	TRBV15	.	TRBJ2-5	.	TGTGCCACCGGGGTAGCAGGGAACCAAGAGACCCAGTACTTC	CATGVAGNQETQYF
16	TRBV7-8	TRBD2	TRBJ2-7	.	TGTGCCAGCAGCTCCGGACTAGGGTCCTCCTTGGGCGAGCAGTACTTC	CASSSGLGSSLGEQYF
16	TRBV12-5	TRBD2	TRBJ2-5	.	TGTGCTAGTGGTGCCGGACTAGCGGGAGGGGTCAGGACCCAGTACTTC	CASGAGLAGGVRTQYF
15	TRBV11-2	TRBD2	TRBJ2-2	.	TGTGCCAGCAGCTTTACCTCTAGCGGGACCGGGGAGCTGTTTTTT	CASSFTSSGTGELFF
14	TRBV9	.	TRBJ2-1	.	TGTGCCAGCAGCGTACTAAGCTCCTACAATGAGCAGTTCTTC	CASSVLSSYNEQFF
15	TRBV11-3	TRBD2	TRBJ2-3	once	TGTGCCAGCAGCTTGGGACTAGGTAGCACAGATACGCAGTATTTT	CASSLGLGSTDTQYF
12	TRBV5-8	.	TRBJ2-1	.	TGTGCCAGCAGCTTGGTGAGGAATGAGCAGTTCTTC	CASSLVRNEQFF
13	TRBV7-9	.	TRBJ2-7	few	TGTGCCAGCAGCACCATCTTGGGCGACGAGCAGTACTTC	CASSTILGDEQYF
15	TRBV7-7	TRBD2	TRBJ2-1	.	TGTGCTAGCAGCTTAATAGCGGGAGCATACAATGAGCAGTTCTTC	CASSLIAGAYNEQFF
16	TRBV14	TRBD1	TRBJ1-4	.	TGTGCCAGCAGCCAAGAGAGACAGGGAACTAATGAAAAACTGTTTTTT	CASSQERQGTNEKLFF
16	TRBV11-3	.	TRBJ2-3	.	TGTGCCAGCAGCTTAGGAGGGGGAGTCGGAACAGATACGCAGTATTTT	CASSLGGGVGTDTQYF
16	TRBV4-3	.	TRBJ1-6	.	TGCGCCAGCAGCCAAGCCCCGGCCTCCTATAATTCACCCCTCCACTTT	CASSQAPASYNSPLHF
15	TRBV7-6	TRBD1	TRBJ2-3	.	TGTGCCAGCAGCATACGAACAGGGGGCGCAGATACGCAGTATTTT	CASSIRTGGADTQYF
13	TRBV6-5	.	TRBJ1-1	.	TGTGCCAGCAGAGGGCCAAAGAACACTGAAGCTTTCTTT	CASRGPKNTEAFF
15	TRBV10-2	.	TRBJ1-6	.	TGCGCCAGCAGTGATCAAGGCTCCGGAACTTCACCCCTCCACTTT	CASSDQGSGTSPLHF
17	TRBV9	.	TRBJ2-5	.	TGTGCCAGCAGCGTAGGGTGGGGAACGGCTATGGGAGAGACCCAGTACTTC	CASSVGWGTAMGETQYF
11	TRBV18	.	TRBJ2-5	.	TGTGCCAGCTCACCAAAGGAGACCCAGTACTTC	CASSPKETQYF
14	TRBV29-1	TRBD2	TRBJ2-1	.	TGCAGCGTAGCGGGACTCCTCTCCTACAATGAGCAGTTCTTC	CSVAGLLSYNEQFF